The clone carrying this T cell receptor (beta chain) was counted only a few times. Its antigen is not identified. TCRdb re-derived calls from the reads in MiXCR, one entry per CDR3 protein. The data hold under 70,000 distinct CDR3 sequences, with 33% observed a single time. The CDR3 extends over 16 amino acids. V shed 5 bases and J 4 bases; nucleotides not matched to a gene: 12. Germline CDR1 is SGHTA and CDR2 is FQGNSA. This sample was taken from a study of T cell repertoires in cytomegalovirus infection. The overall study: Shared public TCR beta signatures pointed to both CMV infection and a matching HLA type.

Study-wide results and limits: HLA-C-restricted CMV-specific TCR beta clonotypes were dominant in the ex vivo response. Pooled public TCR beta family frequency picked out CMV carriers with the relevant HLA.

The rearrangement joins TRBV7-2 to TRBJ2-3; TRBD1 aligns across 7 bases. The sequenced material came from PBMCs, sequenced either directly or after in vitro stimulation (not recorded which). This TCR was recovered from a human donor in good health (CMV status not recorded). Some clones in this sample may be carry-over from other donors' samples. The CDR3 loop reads CASSKYGQAQADTQYF. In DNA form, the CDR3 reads TGTGCCAGCAGCAAATATGGACAGGCTCAGGCAGATACGCAGTATTTT.